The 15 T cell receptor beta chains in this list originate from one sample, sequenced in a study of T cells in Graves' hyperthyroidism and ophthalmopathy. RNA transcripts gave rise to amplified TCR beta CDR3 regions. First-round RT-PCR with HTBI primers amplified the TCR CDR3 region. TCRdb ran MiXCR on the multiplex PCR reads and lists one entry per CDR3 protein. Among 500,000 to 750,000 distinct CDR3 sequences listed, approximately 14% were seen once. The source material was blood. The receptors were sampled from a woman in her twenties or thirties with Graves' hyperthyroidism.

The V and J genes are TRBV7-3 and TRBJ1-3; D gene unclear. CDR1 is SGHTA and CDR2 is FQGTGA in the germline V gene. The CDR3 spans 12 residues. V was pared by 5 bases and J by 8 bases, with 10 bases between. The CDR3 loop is CASSLPSDTIYF. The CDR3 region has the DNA TGTGCCAGCAGCCTACCTTCGGACACCATATATTTT.

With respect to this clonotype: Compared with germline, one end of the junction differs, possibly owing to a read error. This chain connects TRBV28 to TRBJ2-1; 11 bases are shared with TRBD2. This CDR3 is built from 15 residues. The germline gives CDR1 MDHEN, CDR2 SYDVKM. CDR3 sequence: CASSPTSGRYNEQLF. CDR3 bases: TGTGCCAGCAGTCCTACTAGCGGGAGATACAATGAGCAGCTCTTC.

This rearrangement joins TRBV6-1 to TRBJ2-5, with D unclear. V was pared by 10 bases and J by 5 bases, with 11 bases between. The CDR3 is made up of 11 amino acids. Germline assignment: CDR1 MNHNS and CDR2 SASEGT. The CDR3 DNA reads TGTGCCACCAAAAATGGGGAGACCCAGTACTTC. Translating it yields CATKNGETQYF.

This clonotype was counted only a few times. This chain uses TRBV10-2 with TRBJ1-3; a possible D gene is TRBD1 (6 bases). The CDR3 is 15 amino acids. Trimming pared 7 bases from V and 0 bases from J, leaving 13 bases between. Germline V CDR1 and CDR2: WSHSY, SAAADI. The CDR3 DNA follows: TGCGCCAGCAATCCGGGACACGTCTCTGGAAACACCATATATTTT. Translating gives CASNPGHVSGNTIYF.

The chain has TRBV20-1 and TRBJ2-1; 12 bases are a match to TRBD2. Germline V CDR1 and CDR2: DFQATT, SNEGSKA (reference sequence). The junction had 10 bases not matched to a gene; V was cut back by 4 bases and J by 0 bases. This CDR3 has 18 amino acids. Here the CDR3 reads CSATFLAGGLSSYNEQFF. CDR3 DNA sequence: TGCAGTGCTACCTTCCTAGCGGGAGGGCTTAGCTCCTACAATGAGCAGTTCTTC.

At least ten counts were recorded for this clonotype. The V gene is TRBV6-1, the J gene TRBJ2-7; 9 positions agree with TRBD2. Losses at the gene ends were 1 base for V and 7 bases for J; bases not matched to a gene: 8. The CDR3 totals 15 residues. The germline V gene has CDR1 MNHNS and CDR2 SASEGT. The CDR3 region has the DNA TGTGCCAGCAGTGAAGGATTAGCGGGAGTGGGAGAGCAGTACTTC. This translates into CASSEGLAGVGEQYF.

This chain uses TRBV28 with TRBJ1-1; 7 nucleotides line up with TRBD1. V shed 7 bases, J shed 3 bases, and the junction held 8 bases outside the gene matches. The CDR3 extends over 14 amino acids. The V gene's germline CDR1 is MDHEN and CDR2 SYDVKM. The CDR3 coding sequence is TGTGCCAGCACCCAGGGGGGGATTTACACTGAAGCTTTCTTT. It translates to CASTQGGIYTEAFF.

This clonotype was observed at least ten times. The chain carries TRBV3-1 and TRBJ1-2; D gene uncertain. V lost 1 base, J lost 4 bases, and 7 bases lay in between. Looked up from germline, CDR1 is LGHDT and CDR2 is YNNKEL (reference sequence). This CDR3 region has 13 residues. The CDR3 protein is CASSQGLPYGYTF. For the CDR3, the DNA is TGTGCCAGCAGCCAAGGACTTCCCTATGGCTACACCTTC.

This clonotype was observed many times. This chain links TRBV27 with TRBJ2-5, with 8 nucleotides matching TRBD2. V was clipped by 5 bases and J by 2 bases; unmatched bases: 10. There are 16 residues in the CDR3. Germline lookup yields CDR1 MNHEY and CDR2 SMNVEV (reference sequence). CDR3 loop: CASSPLAGRRQETQYF. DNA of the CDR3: TGTGCCAGCAGTCCTTTAGCGGGAAGGAGGCAAGAGACCCAGTACTTC.

The CDR3, as DNA: TGCGCCAGCAGTGACACTACGGGGAAAAACATTCAGTACTTC. Protein product: CASSDTTGKNIQYF. The gene calls are TRBV10-1 and TRBJ2-4; D is perhaps TRBD2 (5 bases). V lost 3 bases and J lost 4, with 10 bases in between. There are 14 residues in the CDR3. Germline CDR1 WNHNN, CDR2 SYGVQD (reference sequence).

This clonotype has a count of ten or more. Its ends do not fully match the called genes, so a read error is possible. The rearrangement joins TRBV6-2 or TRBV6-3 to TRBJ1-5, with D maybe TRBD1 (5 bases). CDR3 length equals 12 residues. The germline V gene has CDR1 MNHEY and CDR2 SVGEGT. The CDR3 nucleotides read TGTGCCAGCAGCCCCCCGGGGCAGCTCCAGCATTTT. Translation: CASSPPGQLQHF.

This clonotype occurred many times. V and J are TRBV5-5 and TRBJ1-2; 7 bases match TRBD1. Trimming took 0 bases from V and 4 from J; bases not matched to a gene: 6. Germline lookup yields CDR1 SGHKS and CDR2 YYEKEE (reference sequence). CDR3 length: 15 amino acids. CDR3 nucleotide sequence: TGTGCCAGCAGCTTGGGGGGGGACAGATCCTATGGCTACACCTTC. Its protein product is CASSLGGDRSYGYTF.

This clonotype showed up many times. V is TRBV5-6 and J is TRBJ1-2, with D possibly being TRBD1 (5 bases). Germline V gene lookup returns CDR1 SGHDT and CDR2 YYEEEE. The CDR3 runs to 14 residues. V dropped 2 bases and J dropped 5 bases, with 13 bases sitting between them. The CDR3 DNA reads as TGTGCCAGCAGCTTAACAGGAATCGCATATGGCTACACCTTC. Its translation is CASSLTGIAYGYTF.

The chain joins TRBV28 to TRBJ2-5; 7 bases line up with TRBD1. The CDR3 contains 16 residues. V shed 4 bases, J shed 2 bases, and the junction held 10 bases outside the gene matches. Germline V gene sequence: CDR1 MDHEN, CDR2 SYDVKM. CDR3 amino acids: CASSSFRGGFQETQYF. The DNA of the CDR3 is TGTGCCAGCAGTTCCTTTCGAGGGGGCTTTCAAGAGACCCAGTACTTC.

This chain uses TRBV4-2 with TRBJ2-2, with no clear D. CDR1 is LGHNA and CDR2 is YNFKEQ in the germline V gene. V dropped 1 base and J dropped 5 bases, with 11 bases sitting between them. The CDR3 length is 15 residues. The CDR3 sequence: CASSQGLGRTGELFF. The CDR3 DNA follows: TGTGCCAGCAGCCAAGGCCTCGGTCGGACCGGGGAGCTGTTTTTT.